This T cell receptor (beta chain) was found in a study of beta chain features in type 1 diabetes. This clone was seen only a few times. Reverse transcribing all isolated RNA meant expressed TCRB transcripts were sequenced. Data came from immunoSEQ multiplex PCR; TCRdb stores just in-frame clones and leaves some out. Of about 350,000 clones listed, less than 20% are singletons. Germline CDR1 reads LNHDA; CDR2 reads SQIVND (reference sequence). The V gene end was trimmed by 10 bases and the J gene end by 7 bases; junction bases not matched to a gene: 9. The length of the CDR3 is 13 residues. A CD45RO/CCR7/CD25/CD127/CD95/CD27 panel sorted naive, central memory, regulatory and stem cell-like memory CD4+ cells.

The source of this sequence is a woman aged 18-29 years in good health. The sequencing input was naive CD4+ T cells from blood. The J gene is TRBJ2-2, the V gene TRBV19; 7 bases agree with TRBD1. CDR3 bases: TGTGCCACTTCAGGGGGTGGTAACGGGGAGCTGTTTTTT. The encoded protein is CATSGGGNGELFF.